The clone carrying this TCR beta chain was found a few times. The sample originates from a study of blood T cell repertoires in COVID-19. Study in general: The cDNA or gDNA used as material had been derived from T cells, B-cell-depleted T cells, or PBMCs.

Sequenced by immunoSEQ multiplex PCR; TCRdb stores in-frame clones only, minus some. The sample holds roughly 300,000 clones; around 84% are singletons and the top ten take roughly 1.5%. During active infection, Seattle patients enrolled and were then monitored through disease. Trimming cost V 5 bases and J 4 bases; bases outside gene matches: 4. The germline gives CDR1 SGHTA, CDR2 FQGNSA. This CDR3 comprises 14 residues. V gene TRBV7-2 combines with J gene TRBJ2-3; 9 bases match TRBD1. This TCR came from a human donor with COVID-19, enrolled during active disease. The donor label of this sample is uncertain. Sequencing input: peripheral blood. DNA of the CDR3: TGTGCCAGCAGCCCCGGACAGGGGCCAGATACGCAGTATTTT. Translation: CASSPGQGPDTQYF.